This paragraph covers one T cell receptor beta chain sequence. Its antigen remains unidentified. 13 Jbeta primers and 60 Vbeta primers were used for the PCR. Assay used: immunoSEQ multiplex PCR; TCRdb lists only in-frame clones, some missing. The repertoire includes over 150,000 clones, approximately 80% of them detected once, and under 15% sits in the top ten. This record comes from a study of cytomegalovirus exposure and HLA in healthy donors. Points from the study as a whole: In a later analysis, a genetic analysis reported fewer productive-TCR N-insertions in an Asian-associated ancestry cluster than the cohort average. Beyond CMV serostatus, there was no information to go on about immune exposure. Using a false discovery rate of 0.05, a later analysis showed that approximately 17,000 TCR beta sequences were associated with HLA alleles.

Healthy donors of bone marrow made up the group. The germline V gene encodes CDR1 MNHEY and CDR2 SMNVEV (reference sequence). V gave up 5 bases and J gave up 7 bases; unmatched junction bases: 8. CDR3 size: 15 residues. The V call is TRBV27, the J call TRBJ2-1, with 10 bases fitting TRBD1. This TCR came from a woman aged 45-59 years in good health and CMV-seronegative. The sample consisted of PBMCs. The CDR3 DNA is TGTGCCAGCAGTGAGAGACAGGGGGCTATGAATGAGCAGTTCTTC. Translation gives CASSERQGAMNEQFF.